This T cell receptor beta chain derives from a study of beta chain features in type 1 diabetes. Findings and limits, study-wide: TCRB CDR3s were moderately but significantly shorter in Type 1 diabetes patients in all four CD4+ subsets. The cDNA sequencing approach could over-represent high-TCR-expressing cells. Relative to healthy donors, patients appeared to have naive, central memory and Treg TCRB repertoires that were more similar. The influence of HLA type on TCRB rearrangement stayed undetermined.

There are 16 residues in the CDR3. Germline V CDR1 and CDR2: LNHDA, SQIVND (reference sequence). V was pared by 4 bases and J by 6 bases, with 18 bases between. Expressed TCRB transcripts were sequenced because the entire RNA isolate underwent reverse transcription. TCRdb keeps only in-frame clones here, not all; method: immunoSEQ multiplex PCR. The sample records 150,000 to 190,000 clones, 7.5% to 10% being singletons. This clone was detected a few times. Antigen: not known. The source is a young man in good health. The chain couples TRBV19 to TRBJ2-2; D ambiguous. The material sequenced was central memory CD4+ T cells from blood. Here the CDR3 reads CASSTRRPPFAGELFF. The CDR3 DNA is TGTGCCAGTAGTACCCGGCGGCCACCATTCGCCGGGGAGCTGTTTTTT. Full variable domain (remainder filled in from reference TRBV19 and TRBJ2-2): DGGITQSPKYLFRKEGQNVTLSCEQNLNHDAMYWYRQDPGQGLRLIYYSQIVNDFQKGDIAEGYSVSREKKESFPLTVTSAQKNPTAFYLCASSTRRPPFAGELFFGEGSRLTVL.